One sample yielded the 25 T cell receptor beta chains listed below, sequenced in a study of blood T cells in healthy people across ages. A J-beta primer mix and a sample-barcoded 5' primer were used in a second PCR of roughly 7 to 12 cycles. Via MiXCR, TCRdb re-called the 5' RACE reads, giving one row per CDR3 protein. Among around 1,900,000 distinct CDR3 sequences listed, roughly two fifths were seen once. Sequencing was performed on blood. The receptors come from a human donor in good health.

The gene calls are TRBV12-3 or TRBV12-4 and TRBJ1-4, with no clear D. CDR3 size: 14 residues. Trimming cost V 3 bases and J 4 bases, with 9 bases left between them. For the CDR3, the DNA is TGTGCCAGCAGTTTCAAAGAACTTAATGAAAAACTGTTTTTT. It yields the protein CASSFKELNEKLFF.

This CDR3 reads CASSQGRDSRTNYGYTF. The CDR3 bases are TGCGCCAGCAGCCAAGGTAGGGACAGTCGAACCAACTATGGCTACACCTTC. The gene calls are TRBV4-1 and TRBJ1-2; 7 bases fit TRBD1. The trim removed 1 base at V and 2 bases at J, leaving 10 bases unmatched. There are 17 residues in the CDR3. Germline V gene lookup returns CDR1 MGHRA and CDR2 YSYEKL.

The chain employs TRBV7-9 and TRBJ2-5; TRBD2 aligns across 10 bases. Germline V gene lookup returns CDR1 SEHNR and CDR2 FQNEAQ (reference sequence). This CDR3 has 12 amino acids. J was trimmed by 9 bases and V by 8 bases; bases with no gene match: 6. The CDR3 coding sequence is TGTGCCAGCGGGGGACTAGCGTCGCCCCAGTACTTC. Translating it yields CASGGLASPQYF.

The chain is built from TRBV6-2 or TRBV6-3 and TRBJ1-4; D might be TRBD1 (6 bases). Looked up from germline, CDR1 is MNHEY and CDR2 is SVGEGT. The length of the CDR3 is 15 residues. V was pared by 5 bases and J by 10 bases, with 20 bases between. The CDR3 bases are TGTGCCAGCAGTGATCCCCTTAGGGGGATAGGAAAACTGTTTTTT. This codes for CASSDPLRGIGKLFF.

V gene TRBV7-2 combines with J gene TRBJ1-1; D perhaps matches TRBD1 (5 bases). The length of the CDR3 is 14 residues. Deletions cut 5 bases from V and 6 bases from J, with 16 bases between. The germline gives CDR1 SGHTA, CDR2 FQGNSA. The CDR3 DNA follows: TGTGCCAGCAGCACAGGTTTGAGGCACGCTGAAGCTTTCTTT. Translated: CASSTGLRHAEAFF.

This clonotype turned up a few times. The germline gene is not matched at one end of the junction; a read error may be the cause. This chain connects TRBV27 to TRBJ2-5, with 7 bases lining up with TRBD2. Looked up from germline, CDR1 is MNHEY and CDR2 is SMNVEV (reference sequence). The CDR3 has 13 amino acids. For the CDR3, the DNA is TGTGCCCGCAGTTTAGGCGGGGGAGCGACCCAGTACTTC. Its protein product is CARSLGGGATQYF.

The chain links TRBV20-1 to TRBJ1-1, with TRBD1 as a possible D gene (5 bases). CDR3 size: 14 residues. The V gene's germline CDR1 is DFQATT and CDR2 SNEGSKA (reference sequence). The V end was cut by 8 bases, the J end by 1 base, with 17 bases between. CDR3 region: CSLFRQLRNTEAFF. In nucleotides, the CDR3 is TGCAGTCTCTTTCGACAGTTAAGGAACACTGAAGCTTTCTTT.

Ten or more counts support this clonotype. CDR3 coding DNA: TGTGCCAGCTCCCCGACAGAGACTTTTTCCTACGAGCAGTACTTC. It encodes CASSPTETFSYEQYF. The rearrangement joins TRBV2 to TRBJ2-7, with D perhaps matching TRBD1 (5 bases). CDR3 length: 15 amino acids. Germline V gene sequence: CDR1 SNHLY, CDR2 FYNNEI. The germline V and J ends were trimmed by 8 bases and 1 base, with 18 bases remaining between them.

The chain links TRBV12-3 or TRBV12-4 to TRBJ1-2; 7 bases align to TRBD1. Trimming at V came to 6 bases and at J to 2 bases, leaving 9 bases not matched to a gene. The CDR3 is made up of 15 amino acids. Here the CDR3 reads CASSRRDRHNYGYTF. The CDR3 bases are TGTGCCAGCAGCCGCCGGGACAGACACAACTATGGCTACACCTTC.

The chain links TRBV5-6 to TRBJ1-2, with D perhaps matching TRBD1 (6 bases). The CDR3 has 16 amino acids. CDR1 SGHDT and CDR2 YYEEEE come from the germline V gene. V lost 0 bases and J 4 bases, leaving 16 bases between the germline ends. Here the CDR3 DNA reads TGTGCCAGCAGCTTGGGGGGACAAGGGCCGGGCTATGGCTACACCTTC. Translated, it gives CASSLGGQGPGYGYTF. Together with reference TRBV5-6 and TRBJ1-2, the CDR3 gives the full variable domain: DAGVTQSPTHLIKTRGQQVTLRCSPKSGHDTVSWYQQALGQGPQFIFQYYEEEERQRGNFPDRFSGHQFPNYSSELNVNALLLGDSALYLCASSLGGQGPGYGYTFGSGTRLTVV.

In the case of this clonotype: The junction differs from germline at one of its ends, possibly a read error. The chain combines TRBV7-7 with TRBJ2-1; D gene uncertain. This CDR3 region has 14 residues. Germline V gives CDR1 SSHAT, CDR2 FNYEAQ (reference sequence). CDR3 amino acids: CAGSPYGTYNEQFF. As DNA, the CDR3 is TGTGCCGGCAGCCCCTACGGAACCTACAATGAGCAGTTCTTC.

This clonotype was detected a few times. The CDR3 region has the DNA TGCAGCGTCGCAACGAGATACTCCTACGAGCAGTACTTC. Translated: CSVATRYSYEQYF. V is TRBV29-1 and J is TRBJ2-7; D uncertain. Looked up from germline, CDR1 is SQVTM and CDR2 is ANQGSEA. The ends were cut back, 6 bases at V and 0 bases at J, with 12 bases in the middle. This CDR3 spans 13 amino acids.

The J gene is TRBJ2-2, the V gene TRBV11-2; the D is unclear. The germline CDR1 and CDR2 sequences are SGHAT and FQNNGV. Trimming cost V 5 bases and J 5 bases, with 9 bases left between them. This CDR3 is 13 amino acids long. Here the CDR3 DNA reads TGTGCCAGCAGCCGACGGAGAACCGGGGAGCTGTTTTTT. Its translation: CASSRRRTGELFF.

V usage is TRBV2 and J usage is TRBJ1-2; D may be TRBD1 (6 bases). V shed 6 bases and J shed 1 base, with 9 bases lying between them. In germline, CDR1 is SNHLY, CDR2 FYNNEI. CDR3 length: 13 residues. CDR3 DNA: TGTGCCAGCAGACGACAGGTTAACTATGGCTACACCTTC. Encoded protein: CASRRQVNYGYTF.

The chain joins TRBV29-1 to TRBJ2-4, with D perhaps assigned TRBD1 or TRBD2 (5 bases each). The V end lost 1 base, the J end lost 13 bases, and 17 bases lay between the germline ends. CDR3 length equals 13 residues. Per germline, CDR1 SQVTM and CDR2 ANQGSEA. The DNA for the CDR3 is TGCAGCGTTGAAGGAGGGGACGCCTATGAGCAGTACTTC. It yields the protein CSVEGGDAYEQYF.

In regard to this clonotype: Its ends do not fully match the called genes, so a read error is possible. CDR3 DNA: TGTGCCAGCAGCCGGGGGCTATCGGGACTAGCGGTCTACAATGATCAGTTCTTC. This gives the protein CASSRGLSGLAVYNDQFF. This sequence joins TRBV5-5 and TRBJ2-1, with 11 bases identical to TRBD2. The germline CDR1 and CDR2 sequences are SGHKS and YYEKEE (reference sequence). The CDR3 contains 18 residues.

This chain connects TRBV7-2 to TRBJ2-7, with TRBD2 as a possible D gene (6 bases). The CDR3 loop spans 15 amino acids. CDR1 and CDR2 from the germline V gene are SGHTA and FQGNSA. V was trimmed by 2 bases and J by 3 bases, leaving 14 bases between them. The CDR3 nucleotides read TGTGCCAGCAGCTTATCCGGTGGTAGCGGCTACGAGCAGTACTTC. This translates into CASSLSGGSGYEQYF. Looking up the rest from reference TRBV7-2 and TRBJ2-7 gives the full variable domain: GAGVSQSPSNKVTEKGKDVELRCDPISGHTALYWYRQSLGQGLEFLIYFQGNSAPDKSGLPSDRFSAERTGGSVSTLTIQRTQQEDSAVYLCASSLSGGSGYEQYFGPGTRLTVT.

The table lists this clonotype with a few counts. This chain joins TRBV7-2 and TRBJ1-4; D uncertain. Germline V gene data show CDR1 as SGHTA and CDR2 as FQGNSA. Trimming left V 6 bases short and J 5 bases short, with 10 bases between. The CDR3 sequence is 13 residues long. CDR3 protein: CASSSRWNEKLFF. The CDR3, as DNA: TGTGCCAGCAGTAGTCGGTGGAATGAAAAACTGTTTTTT.

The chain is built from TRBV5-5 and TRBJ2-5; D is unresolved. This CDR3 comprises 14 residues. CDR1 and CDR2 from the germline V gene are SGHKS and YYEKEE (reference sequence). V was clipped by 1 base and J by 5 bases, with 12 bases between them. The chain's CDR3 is CASSLKSIEETQYF. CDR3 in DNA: TGTGCCAGCAGCTTGAAGTCTATCGAGGAGACCCAGTACTTC.

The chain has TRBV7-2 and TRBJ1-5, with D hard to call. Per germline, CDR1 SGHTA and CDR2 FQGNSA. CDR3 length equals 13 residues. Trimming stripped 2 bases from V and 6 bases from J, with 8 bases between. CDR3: CASSLYHGQPQHF. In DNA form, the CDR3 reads TGTGCCAGCAGCTTATATCACGGTCAGCCCCAGCATTTT.

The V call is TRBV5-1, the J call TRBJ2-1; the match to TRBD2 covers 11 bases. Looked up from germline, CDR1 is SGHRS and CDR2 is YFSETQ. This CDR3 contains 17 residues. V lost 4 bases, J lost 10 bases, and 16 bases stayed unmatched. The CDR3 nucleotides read TGCGCCAGCAGCCCGGGCCTAGCGGGGGGAATCCCCAGCGAGCAGTTCTTC. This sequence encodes CASSPGLAGGIPSEQFF.

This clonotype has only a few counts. CDR3 amino acids: CAIAIAGAVYEQYF. DNA of the CDR3: TGTGCCATCGCGATAGCGGGGGCAGTTTACGAGCAGTACTTC. The chain combines TRBV10-3 with TRBJ2-7; 9 positions match TRBD2. CDR3 length: 14 amino acids. Unmatched junction bases numbered 9, after V lost 8 bases and J lost 4 bases. In germline, CDR1 is ENHRY, CDR2 SYGVKD.

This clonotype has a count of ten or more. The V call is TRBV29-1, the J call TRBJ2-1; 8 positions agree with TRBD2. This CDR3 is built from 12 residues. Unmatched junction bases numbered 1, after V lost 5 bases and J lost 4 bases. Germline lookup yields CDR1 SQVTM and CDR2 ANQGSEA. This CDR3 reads CSVTSGYNEQFF. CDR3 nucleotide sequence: TGCAGCGTTACTAGCGGTTACAATGAGCAGTTCTTC.

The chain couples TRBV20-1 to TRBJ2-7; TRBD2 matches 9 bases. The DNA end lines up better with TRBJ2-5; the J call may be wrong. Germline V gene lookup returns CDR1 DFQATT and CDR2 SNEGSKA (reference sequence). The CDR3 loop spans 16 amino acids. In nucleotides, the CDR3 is TGCAGTGCTAGAGTGGCAAGCGGGGGGCCGTATGAGACCCAGTACTTC. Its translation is CSARVASGGPYETQYF.

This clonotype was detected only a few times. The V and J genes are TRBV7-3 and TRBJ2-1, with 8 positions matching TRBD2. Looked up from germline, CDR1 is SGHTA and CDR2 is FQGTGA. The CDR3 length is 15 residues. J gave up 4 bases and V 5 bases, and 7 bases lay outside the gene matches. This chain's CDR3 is CASSLGTRFYNEQFF. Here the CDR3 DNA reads TGTGCCAGCAGCCTCGGGACTAGGTTTTACAATGAGCAGTTCTTC.